The present T cell receptor (beta chain) was sequenced within a study of CD8+ T cells in alopecia areata. General study points: Only one nonresponder was present, which leaves the link between baseline CD8+ expansion and response uncertain.

The ends were cut back, 2 bases at V and 7 bases at J, with 20 bases in the middle. Per germline, CDR1 GTSNPN and CDR2 SVGIG (reference sequence). The CDR3 covers 15 residues. As for this clone: Its antigen is still unknown.

Treatment defined: oral pan-JAK inhibitor, 5-10 mg twice daily. Lesional scalp punch biopsies and peripheral blood were collected from alopecia areata patients. Following RNA extraction, reverse transcription yielded cDNA that acted as the sequencing template. The table came from immunoSEQ multiplex PCR; TCRdb's copy has only in-frame clones and leaves some out. The table records around 180,000 clones, around three fifths of them present only once. The material sequenced was CD4+ T cells sorted from blood, taken around week 49, from a patient treated with tofacitinib. V usage is TRBV30 and J usage is TRBJ1-2, with no clear D. The TCR sequence derives from a human donor with alopecia areata. The CDR3, as DNA: TGTGCCTGGAGTCGGAGCATCTCATCAGCCGCTGGCTACACCTTC. Protein sequence: CAWSRSISSAAGYTF.